This record looks at one T cell receptor (beta chain) sequence and its context. Its cognate antigen is unknown. The data were taken from a study of T cell repertoires in cytomegalovirus infection. This CDR3 region has 15 residues. Looked up from germline, CDR1 is MNHNY and CDR2 is SVGAGI (reference sequence). Trimming shortened V by 8 bases and J by 3 bases, and 17 bases separated the two germline ends. TCRdb used MiXCR to reprocess the reads, holding one entry per CDR3 protein. The profile shows about 110,000 distinct CDR3 sequences, less than 30% of them singletons. The rearrangement uses TRBV6-6 and TRBJ1-5; a weak D match, TRBD1 (6 bases). Sequenced material: CD8+ T cells from cultured PBMCs, taken from culture after CMV antigen stimulation. The clonotype was recovered from a human donor in good health (CMV status not recorded). Some clones in this sample may be carry-over from other donors' samples. The DNA of the CDR3 is TGTGCCAGCTCGGGGGGATACAGGGACAATCAGCCCCAGCATTTT. Its protein product is CASSGGYRDNQPQHF.